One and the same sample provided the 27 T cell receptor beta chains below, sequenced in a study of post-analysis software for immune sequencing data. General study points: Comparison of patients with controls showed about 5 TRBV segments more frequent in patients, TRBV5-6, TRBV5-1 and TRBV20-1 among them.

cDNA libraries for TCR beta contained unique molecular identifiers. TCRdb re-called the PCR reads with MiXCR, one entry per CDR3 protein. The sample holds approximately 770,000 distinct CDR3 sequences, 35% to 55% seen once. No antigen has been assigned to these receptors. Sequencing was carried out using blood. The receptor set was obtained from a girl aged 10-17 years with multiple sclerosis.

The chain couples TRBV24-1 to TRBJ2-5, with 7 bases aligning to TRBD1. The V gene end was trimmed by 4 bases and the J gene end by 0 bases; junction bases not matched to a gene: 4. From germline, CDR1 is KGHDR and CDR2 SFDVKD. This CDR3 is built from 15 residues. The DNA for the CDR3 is TGTGCCACCAGTGAATGGGACAGAGACCAAGAGACCCAGTACTTC. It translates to CATSEWDRDQETQYF.

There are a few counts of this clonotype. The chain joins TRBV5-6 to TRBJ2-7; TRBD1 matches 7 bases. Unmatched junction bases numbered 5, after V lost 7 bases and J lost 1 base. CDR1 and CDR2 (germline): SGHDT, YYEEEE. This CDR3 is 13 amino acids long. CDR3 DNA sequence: TGTGCCAGCCGACAGGGCCCTTCCTACGAGCAGTACTTC. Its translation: CASRQGPSYEQYF.

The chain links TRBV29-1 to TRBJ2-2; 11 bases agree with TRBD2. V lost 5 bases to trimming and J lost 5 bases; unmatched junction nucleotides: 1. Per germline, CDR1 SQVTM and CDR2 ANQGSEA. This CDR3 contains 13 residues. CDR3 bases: TGCAGCGTTTGGACTAGCGGGACCGGGGAGCTGTTTTTT. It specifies CSVWTSGTGELFF.

The CDR3 DNA is TGTGCCAGCAGCGTACAGGCGAAGAGCTCCTATAATTCACCCCTCCACTTT. Translating gives CASSVQAKSSYNSPLHF. The chain recombines TRBV9 with TRBJ1-6; D gene unclear. The V gene's germline CDR1 is SGDLS and CDR2 YYNGEE. Trimming pared 1 base from V and 0 bases from J, leaving 11 bases between. The CDR3 extends over 17 amino acids.

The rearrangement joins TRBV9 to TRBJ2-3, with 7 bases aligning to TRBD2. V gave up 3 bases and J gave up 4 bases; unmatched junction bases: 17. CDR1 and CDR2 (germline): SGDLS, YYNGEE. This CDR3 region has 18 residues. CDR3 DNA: TGTGCCAGCAGCGCCGACGTGGGAGGGCAGGTGTGGGCAGATACGCAGTATTTT. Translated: CASSADVGGQVWADTQYF.

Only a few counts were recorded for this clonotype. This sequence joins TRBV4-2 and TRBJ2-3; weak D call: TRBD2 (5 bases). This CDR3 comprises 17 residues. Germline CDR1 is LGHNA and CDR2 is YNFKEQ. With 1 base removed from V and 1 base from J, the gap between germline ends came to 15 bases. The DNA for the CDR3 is TGTGCCAGCAGCCAAGGGGCAGGAGAGCGGCGCACAGATACGCAGTATTTT. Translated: CASSQGAGERRTDTQYF.

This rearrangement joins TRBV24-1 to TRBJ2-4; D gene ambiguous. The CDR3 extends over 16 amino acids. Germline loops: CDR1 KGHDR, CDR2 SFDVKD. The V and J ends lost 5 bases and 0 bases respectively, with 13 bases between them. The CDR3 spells CATSAASGLAKNIQYF. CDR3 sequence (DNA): TGTGCCACCAGTGCGGCGAGTGGTCTAGCCAAAAACATTCAGTACTTC.

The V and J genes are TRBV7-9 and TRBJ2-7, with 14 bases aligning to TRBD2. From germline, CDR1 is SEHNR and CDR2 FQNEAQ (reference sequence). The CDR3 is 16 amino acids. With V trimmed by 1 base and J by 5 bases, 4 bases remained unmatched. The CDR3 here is CASSLGGTSGSHEQYF. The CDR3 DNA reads TGTGCCAGCAGCTTAGGCGGGACTAGCGGGAGCCACGAGCAGTACTTC.

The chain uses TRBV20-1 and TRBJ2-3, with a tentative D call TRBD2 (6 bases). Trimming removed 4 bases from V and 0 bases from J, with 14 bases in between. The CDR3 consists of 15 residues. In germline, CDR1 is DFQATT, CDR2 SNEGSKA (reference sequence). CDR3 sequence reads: CSAINAGTSTDTQYF. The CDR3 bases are TGCAGTGCTATCAATGCCGGGACTAGCACAGATACGCAGTATTTT.

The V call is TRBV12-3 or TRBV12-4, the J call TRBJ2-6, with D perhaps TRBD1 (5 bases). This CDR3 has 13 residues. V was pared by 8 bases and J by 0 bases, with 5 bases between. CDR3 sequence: CASGASGANVLTF. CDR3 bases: TGTGCCAGCGGGGCCTCTGGGGCCAACGTCCTGACTTTC.

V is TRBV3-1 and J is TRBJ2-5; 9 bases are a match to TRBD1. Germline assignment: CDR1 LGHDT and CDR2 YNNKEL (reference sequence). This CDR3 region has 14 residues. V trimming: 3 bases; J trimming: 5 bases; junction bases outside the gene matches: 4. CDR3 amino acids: CASSQRTGEETQYF. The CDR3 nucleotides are TGTGCCAGCAGCCAGCGGACAGGGGAGGAGACCCAGTACTTC.

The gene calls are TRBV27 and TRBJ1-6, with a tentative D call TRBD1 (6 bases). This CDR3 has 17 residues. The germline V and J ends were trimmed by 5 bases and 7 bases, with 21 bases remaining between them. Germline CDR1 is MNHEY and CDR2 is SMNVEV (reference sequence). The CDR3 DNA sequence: TGTGCCAGCAGTACCCGGGGGCCTCAGGGACGGAATTCACCCCTCCACTTT. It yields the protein CASSTRGPQGRNSPLHF.

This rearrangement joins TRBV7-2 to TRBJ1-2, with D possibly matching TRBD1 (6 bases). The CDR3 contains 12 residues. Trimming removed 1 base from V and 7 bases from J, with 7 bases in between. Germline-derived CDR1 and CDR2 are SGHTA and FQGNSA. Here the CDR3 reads CASSLDRVGYTF. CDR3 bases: TGTGCCAGCAGCTTAGACAGGGTTGGCTACACCTTC.

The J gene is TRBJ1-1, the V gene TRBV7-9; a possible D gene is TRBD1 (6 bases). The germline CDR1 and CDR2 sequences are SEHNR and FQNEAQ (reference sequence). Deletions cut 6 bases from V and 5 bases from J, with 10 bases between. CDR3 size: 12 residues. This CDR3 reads CASRKGGTEAFF. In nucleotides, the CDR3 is TGTGCCAGCAGAAAGGGGGGGACTGAAGCTTTCTTT. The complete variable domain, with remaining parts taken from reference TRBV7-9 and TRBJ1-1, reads DTGVSQNPRHKITKRGQNVTFRCDPISEHNRLYWYRQTLGQGPEFLTYFQNEAQLEKSRLLSDRFSAERPKGSFSTLEIQRTEQGDSAMYLCASRKGGTEAFFGQGTRLTVV.

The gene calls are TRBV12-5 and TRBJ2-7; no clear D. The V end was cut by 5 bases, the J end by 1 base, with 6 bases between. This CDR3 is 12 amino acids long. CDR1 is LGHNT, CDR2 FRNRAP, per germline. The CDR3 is CASGENSYEQYF. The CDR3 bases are TGTGCTAGTGGTGAGAATTCCTACGAGCAGTACTTC.

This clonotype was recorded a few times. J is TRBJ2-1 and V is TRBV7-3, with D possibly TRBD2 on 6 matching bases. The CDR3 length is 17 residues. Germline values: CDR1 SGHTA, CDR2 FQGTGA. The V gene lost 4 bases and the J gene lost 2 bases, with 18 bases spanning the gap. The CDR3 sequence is CASSSRPSGSTYNEQFF. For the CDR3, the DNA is TGTGCCAGCAGCTCAAGACCCTCCGGGAGCACCTACAATGAGCAGTTCTTC.

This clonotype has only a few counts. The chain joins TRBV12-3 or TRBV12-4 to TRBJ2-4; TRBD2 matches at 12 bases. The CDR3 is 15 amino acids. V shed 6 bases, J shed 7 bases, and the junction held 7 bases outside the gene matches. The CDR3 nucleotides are TGTGCCAGCAGCTGGACTAGCGGGATAAGGAACATTCAGTACTTC. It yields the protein CASSWTSGIRNIQYF.

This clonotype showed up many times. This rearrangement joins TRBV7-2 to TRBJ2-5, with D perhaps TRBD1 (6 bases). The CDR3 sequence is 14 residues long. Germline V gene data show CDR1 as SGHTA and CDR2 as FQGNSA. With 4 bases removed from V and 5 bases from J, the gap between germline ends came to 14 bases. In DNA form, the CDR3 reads TGTGCCAGCAGCTACTCGAGGGGGTCGGAGACCCAGTACTTC. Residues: CASSYSRGSETQYF. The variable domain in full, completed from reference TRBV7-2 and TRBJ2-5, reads GAGVSQSPSNKVTEKGKDVELRCDPISGHTALYWYRQSLGQGLEFLIYFQGNSAPDKSGLPSDRFSAERTGGSVSTLTIQRTQQEDSAVYLCASSYSRGSETQYFGPGTRLLVL.

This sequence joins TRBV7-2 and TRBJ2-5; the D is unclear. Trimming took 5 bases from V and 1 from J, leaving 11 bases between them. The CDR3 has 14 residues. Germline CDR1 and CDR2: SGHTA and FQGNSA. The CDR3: CASSPEWFQETQYF. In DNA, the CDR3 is TGTGCCAGCAGCCCAGAATGGTTCCAAGAGACCCAGTACTTC.

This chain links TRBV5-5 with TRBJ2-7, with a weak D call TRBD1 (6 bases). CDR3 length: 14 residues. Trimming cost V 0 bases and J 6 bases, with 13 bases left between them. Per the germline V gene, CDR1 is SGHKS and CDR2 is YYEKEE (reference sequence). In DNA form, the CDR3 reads TGTGCCAGCAGCTTGGTGGCAGGGGCTGTCGAGCAGTACTTC. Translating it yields CASSLVAGAVEQYF.

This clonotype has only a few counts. The CDR3 DNA reads as TGTGCCAGCAGTCCCGGGACTAGTCACTTCCAAGAGACCCAGTACTTC. Its translation: CASSPGTSHFQETQYF. This chain links TRBV27 with TRBJ2-5, with 8 positions matching TRBD2. The CDR3 extends over 16 amino acids. With V trimmed by 5 bases and J by 1 base, 9 bases remained unmatched. The germline gives CDR1 MNHEY, CDR2 SMNVEV (reference sequence).

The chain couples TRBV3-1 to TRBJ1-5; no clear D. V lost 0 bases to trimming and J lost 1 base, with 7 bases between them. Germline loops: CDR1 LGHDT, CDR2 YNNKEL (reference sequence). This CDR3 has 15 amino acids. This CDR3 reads CASSQDGRSNQPQHF. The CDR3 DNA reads TGTGCCAGCAGCCAAGACGGGCGGAGCAATCAGCCCCAGCATTTT.

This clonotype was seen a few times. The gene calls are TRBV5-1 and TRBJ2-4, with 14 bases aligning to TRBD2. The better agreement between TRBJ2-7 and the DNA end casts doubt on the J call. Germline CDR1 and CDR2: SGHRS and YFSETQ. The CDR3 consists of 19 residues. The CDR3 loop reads CASSLALLTGTSGSYEQYF. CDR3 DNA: TGCGCCAGCAGCTTGGCCCTTCTAACCGGGACTAGCGGGAGCTACGAGCAGTACTTC.

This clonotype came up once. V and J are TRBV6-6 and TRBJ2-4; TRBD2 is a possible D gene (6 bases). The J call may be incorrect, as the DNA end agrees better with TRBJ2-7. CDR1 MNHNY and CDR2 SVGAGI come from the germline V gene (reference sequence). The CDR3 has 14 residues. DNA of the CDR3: TGTGCCAGCAGCCACGGGGGAAACTCCTACGAGCAGTACTTC. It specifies CASSHGGNSYEQYF.

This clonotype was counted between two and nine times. CDR3 residues: CASSLGDTISGEQYF. The CDR3 coding sequence is TGTGCCAGCAGCTTGGGGGACACCATTTCGGGCGAGCAGTACTTC. The rearrangement links TRBV5-6 to TRBJ2-7; a possible D gene is TRBD1 (6 bases). Between the trimmed V and J ends, which lost 0 bases and 6 bases, there was a span of 16 bases. This CDR3 spans 15 amino acids. Germline V gene sequence: CDR1 SGHDT, CDR2 YYEEEE. Filled out from reference TRBV5-6 and TRBJ2-7, the complete variable domain reads DAGVTQSPTHLIKTRGQQVTLRCSPKSGHDTVSWYQQALGQGPQFIFQYYEEEERQRGNFPDRFSGHQFPNYSSELNVNALLLGDSALYLCASSLGDTISGEQYFGPGTRLTVT.

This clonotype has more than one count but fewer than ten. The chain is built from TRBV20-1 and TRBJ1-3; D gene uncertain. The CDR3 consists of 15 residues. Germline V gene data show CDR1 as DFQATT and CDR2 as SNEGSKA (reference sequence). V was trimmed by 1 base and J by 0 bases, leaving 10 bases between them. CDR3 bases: TGCAGTGCTAGAGGGAACAGAGACTCTGGAAACACCATATATTTT. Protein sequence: CSARGNRDSGNTIYF.

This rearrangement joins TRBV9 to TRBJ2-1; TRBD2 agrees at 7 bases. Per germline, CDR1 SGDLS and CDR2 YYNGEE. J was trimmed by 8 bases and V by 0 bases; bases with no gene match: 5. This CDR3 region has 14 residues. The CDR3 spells CASSVGGGTHEQFF. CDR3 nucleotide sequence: TGTGCCAGCAGCGTAGGGGGAGGGACGCATGAGCAGTTCTTC.